The rows below give T cell receptor beta chains drawn from one sample of a study of siplizumab effects on memory and regulatory T cells. Repertoires were generated with immunoSEQ multiplex PCR, while TCRdb's copy carries only in-frame clones and drops some. The table shows about 50,000 clones, with more than 85% occurring only once. Source material: CD8+ T cells sorted from blood. Every receptor here comes from a human donor in good health. Each CDR3 is given with its conserved first and last residue.

CDR3 length	V gene	J gene	CDR3 protein
17	TRBV5-1	TRBJ2-2	CASSLEYQRDSTGELFF
13	TRBV5-1	TRBJ2-7	CASSLDRAQEQYF
12	TRBV19	TRBJ2-1	CASSIASGPQFF
14	TRBV28	TRBJ2-7	CASSDRRSSYEQYF
14	TRBV7-6	TRBJ1-2	CASSRGGTGSGYTF
15	TRBV14	TRBJ2-3	CASSERAGFTDTQYF
14	TRBV9	TRBJ1-1	CASSAVGGNTEAFF
14	TRBV6-5	TRBJ2-2	CASSYRQNTGELFF
14	TRBV6-5	TRBJ1-5	CASSYPGTVQPQHF
17	TRBV4-1	TRBJ2-1	CASSLGLLASSYNEQFF
18	TRBV11-1	TRBJ2-2	CASSLPGADHANTGELFF
17	TRBV18	TRBJ1-2	CASSPRDRGIPNYGYTF
13	TRBV6-6	TRBJ2-1	CASSYSPGKEQFF
18	TRBV2	TRBJ2-7	CASSPPTSGSPSGYEQYF
14	TRBV6-6	TRBJ2-3	CASSDGTSADTQYF
11	TRBV14	TRBJ2-7	CASSLNYEQYF
19	TRBV4-1	TRBJ2-3	CASSPLRLAGGFGTDTQYF
15	TRBV4-1	TRBJ2-5	CASSRDPTLQETQYF
14	TRBV10-3	TRBJ2-5	CAISDVGGRKTQYF
15	TRBV28	TRBJ2-7	CASSVSGRSFSEQYF
11	TRBV5-5	TRBJ1-1	CASLTNTEAFF
15	TRBV11-2	TRBJ1-1	CASSGDFRRGTEAFF